The rows below give T cell receptor beta chains drawn from one sample of a study of metastatic and nonmetastatic thyroid tumors. TCRdb recomputed clones from the PCR reads via MiXCR. The table records some 60,000 clones, just under 30% of them present only once. The sequencing input was blood. The receptor set was obtained from a female donor with papillary thyroid cancer or a benign thyroid nodule (not recorded which). Some clones in this sample may be carry-over from other donors' samples. The CDR3 runs from the conserved cysteine through the conserved F or W. A D gene is named only where the DNA matches it firmly. Only part of the rows carry a size: once, few, many, or a class if the clone is expanded.

CDR3aa	CDR3nt	abundance	v_gene	j_gene	d_gene
CASGNPGLAGVGSDTQYF	TGCGCCAGCGGAAATCCGGGACTAGCGGGAGTGGGGTCAGATACGCAGTATTTT	NA	TRBV5-1	TRBJ2-3	TRBD2
CASSPLGKGRHYGYTF	TGTGCCAGCAGCCCACTCGGTAAGGGGAGGCACTATGGCTACACCTTC	NA	TRBV14	TRBJ1-2	NA
CASSVVWGSTDTQYF	TGCGCCAGCAGCGTTGTGTGGGGGAGCACAGATACGCAGTATTTT	many	TRBV4-1	TRBJ2-3	NA
CASSPVITTGNEKLFF	TGTGCCAGCTCACCAGTCATAACCACGGGCAATGAAAAACTGTTTTTT	NA	TRBV18	TRBJ1-4	NA
CSARRDSRYEQYF	TGCAGTGCTAGAAGGGACAGCCGCTACGAGCAGTACTTC	NA	TRBV20-1	TRBJ2-7	TRBD1
CASSDSSGGTDTQYF	TGTGCCAGCAGTGACTCGAGCGGGGGGACAGATACGCAGTATTTT	NA	TRBV6-4	TRBJ2-3	TRBD2
CASSLQGAAAGGYTF	TGCGCCAGCAGCTTGCAGGGAGCCGCGGCCGGTGGCTACACCTTC	NA	TRBV5-1	TRBJ1-2	NA
CASNTGHKIYGYTF	TGTGCCAGTAATACTGGGCACAAGATCTATGGCTACACCTTC	NA	TRBV19	TRBJ1-2	NA
CASSLWGEETQYF	TGTGCCAGCAGTTTATGGGGGGAAGAGACCCAGTATTTT	NA	TRBV27	TRBJ2-3	NA
CASSFFGTNYGYTF	TGCGCCAGCAGCTTCTTCGGGACTAACTATGGCTACACCTTC	NA	TRBV5-1	TRBJ1-2	NA
CASRLSHTEAFF	TGTGCCAGCAGGCTTTCCCACACTGAAGCTTTCTTT	NA	TRBV6-1	TRBJ1-1	NA
CASSPRLGLTGELFF	TGTGCCAGCAGCCCTCGACTAGGACTGACCGGGGAGCTGTTTTTT	NA	TRBV3-1	TRBJ2-2	NA
CASSFASGQGGTGELFF	TGTGCCAGCAGCTTTGCTTCCGGACAGGGGGGTACCGGGGAGCTGTTTTTT	few	TRBV7-2	TRBJ2-2	TRBD1
CASSFFTSGSDEQFF	TGTGCCAGCAGTTTCTTCACTAGCGGGAGCGATGAGCAGTTCTTC	few	TRBV27	TRBJ2-1	TRBD2
CASLGDRGLRAFF	TGTGCCAGCCTGGGGGACAGGGGGCTGAGAGCTTTCTTT	few	TRBV25-1	TRBJ1-1	TRBD1
CASSFIPGAGGRNEQFF	TGTGCCAGCAGTTTTATACCAGGAGCGGGGGGCAGGAATGAGCAGTTCTTC	NA	TRBV27	TRBJ2-1	TRBD2
CASVAGSNSPLHF	TGTGCCAGCGTTGCAGGGTCTAATTCACCCCTCCACTTT	few	TRBV2	TRBJ1-6	NA
CASSTNALGQVVDTQYF	TGTGCCAGCAGCACCAATGCCCTGGGACAGGTGGTGGATACGCAGTATTTT	once	TRBV13	TRBJ2-3	TRBD1
CATSDSTRFSYNEQFF	TGTGCCACCAGTGACTCGACTAGATTCTCCTACAATGAGCAGTTCTTC	medium-sized	TRBV24-1	TRBJ2-1	NA
CASSLDRTGINQPQHF	TGTGCCAGCAGCTTAGATCGGACAGGGATAAATCAGCCCCAGCATTTT	NA	TRBV11-2	TRBJ1-5	TRBD1
CASSPPTGLSYEQYF	TGTGCCAGCAGTCCCCCGACAGGGCTCTCCTACGAGCAGTACTTC	many	TRBV28	TRBJ2-7	TRBD1
CASSPDGTGGIDQPQHF	TGTGCCAGCAGCCCAGATGGGACAGGGGGTATCGACCAGCCCCAGCATTTT	NA	TRBV7-6	TRBJ1-5	TRBD1
CASSIGSTVGQPQHF	TGTGCCAGTAGTATCGGCAGCACCGTGGGGCAGCCCCAGCATTTT	few	TRBV19	TRBJ1-5	NA
CSATPRVAGATQQYF	TGCAGTGCTACCCCGAGAGTAGCGGGAGCTACGCAGCAGTACTTC	once	TRBV20-1	TRBJ2-7	TRBD2
CASSQGNSYNEQFF	TGTGCCAGCAGCCAAGGCAACAGCTACAATGAGCAGTTCTTC	NA	TRBV4-2	TRBJ2-1	NA
CASSQGLAASYEQYF	TGTGCCAGCAGCCAAGGACTAGCGGCGTCCTACGAGCAGTACTTC	NA	TRBV3-1	TRBJ2-7	TRBD2
CASRRGQASYGYTF	TGTGCCAGCAGACGGGGACAGGCCTCCTATGGCTACACCTTC	NA	TRBV6-1	TRBJ1-2	TRBD1
CASSLDLGQGRTGELFF	TGTGCCAGCAGCTTGGACCTCGGACAGGGGAGGACCGGGGAGCTGTTTTTT	NA	TRBV5-6	TRBJ2-2	TRBD1